This is a list of T cell receptor beta chains from one sample in a study of read filtering for tumor transcriptome and immune sequencing. Using its own MiXCR run on the reads, TCRdb lists one record per CDR3 protein. This table has more than 55,000 distinct CDR3 sequences, around 20% appearing once. The sequenced sample consisted of a population of CD138-negative cells sorted from bone marrow. The receptors shown here come from a donor at least 40 years old with multiple myeloma. CDR3s include the opening cysteine and the closing phenylalanine or tryptophan. Each record gives: V gene, clone size, J gene, D gene, CDR3 protein, CDR3 DNA. D genes are given only for firm matches. Rows may omit the clone size; those that give it use once, few, many or a size class.

TRBV10-3	.	TRBJ2-5	.	CAISAGVRGETQYF	TGTGCCATCAGCGCTGGCGTTAGGGGAGAGACCCAGTACTTC
TRBV10-1	many	TRBJ2-3	.	CASSASTDTQYF	TGCGCCAGCAGTGCAAGCACAGATACGCAGTATTTT
TRBV5-1	many	TRBJ2-1	.	CASSLLLGNEQFF	TGCGCCAGCAGCTTGCTCTTGGGGAATGAGCAGTTCTTC
TRBV3-1	many	TRBJ2-5	.	CASSQRQFQETQYF	TGTGCCAGCAGCCAGAGACAGTTCCAAGAGACCCAGTACTTC
TRBV7-3	few	TRBJ1-6	TRBD1	CASSFDRGRNSPLHF	TGTGCCAGCAGCTTTGACAGGGGGCGGAATTCACCCCTCCACTTT
TRBV7-3	many	TRBJ2-1	TRBD2	CASSPRSSGIYNEQFF	TGTGCCAGCAGCCCCCGGTCCAGCGGGATATACAATGAGCAGTTCTTC
TRBV4-2	few	TRBJ2-7	TRBD2	CASSQTGTSGGDSYEQYF	TGTGCCAGCAGCCAGACCGGGACTAGCGGGGGGGACTCCTACGAGCAGTACTTC
TRBV20-1	few	TRBJ1-5	.	CSASDPAQSNQPQHF	TGCAGTGCTAGCGATCCAGCTCAGTCAAATCAGCCCCAGCATTTT
TRBV7-2	many	TRBJ1-1	.	CASSSGPVNTEAFF	TGTGCCAGCAGCTCGGGCCCGGTGAACACTGAAGCTTTCTTT
TRBV5-1	.	TRBJ1-2	.	CASSLVPGDGYTF	TGCGCCAGCAGCTTGGTCCCGGGCGATGGCTACACCTTC
TRBV9	many	TRBJ2-7	.	CASSVDGSSYEQYF	TGTGCCAGCAGCGTCGACGGTAGCTCCTACGAGCAGTACTTC
TRBV7-2	many	TRBJ2-4	.	CASSLASDIGAKNIQYF	TGTGCCAGCAGCTTAGCTTCTGACATCGGAGCCAAAAACATTCAGTACTTC
TRBV7-2	many	TRBJ2-5	TRBD1	CASSSNRGQETQYF	TGTGCCAGCAGCTCAAACAGGGGCCAAGAGACCCAGTACTTC
TRBV11-2	many	TRBJ1-2	.	CASSVTGPNYGYTF	TGTGCCAGCAGCGTCACAGGCCCTAACTATGGCTACACCTTC
TRBV7-2	many	TRBJ2-3	TRBD2	CASSRGLAWSTDTQYF	TGTGCCAGCAGCCGAGGACTAGCGTGGAGCACAGATACGCAGTATTTT
TRBV28	many	TRBJ2-5	TRBD1	CASSIDRGARETQYF	TGTGCCAGCAGCATAGACAGGGGGGCTCGAGAGACCCAGTACTTC
TRBV6-5	.	TRBJ1-5	TRBD1	CASSSRKGGGNQPQHF	TGTGCCAGCAGCTCACGAAAAGGGGGCGGCAATCAGCCCCAGCATTTT
TRBV5-4	.	TRBJ2-1	TRBD2	CASSLASSGSNEQLF	TGTGCCAGCAGCTTGGCTTCTAGCGGGAGCAATGAGCAGCTCTTC
TRBV28	few	TRBJ2-2	.	CASSLVRRTGELFF	TGTGCCAGCAGTTTGGTCAGAAGAACCGGGGAGCTGTTTTTT
TRBV24-1	medium-sized	TRBJ2-7	TRBD2	CATSDLGTSGTYEQYF	TGTGCCACCAGTGACCTCGGGACTAGCGGGACGTACGAGCAGTACTTC
TRBV18	many	TRBJ1-1	TRBD1	CASSPGTGNEAFF	TGTGCCAGCTCACCCGGGACAGGAAATGAAGCTTTCTTT
TRBV20-1	few	TRBJ1-3	.	CSARPDRPQRASGNTIYF	TGCAGTGCTAGACCAGACAGGCCCCAGCGGGCCTCTGGAAACACCATATATTTT
TRBV24-1	many	TRBJ1-1	TRBD1	CATSSGGADTEAFF	TGTGCCACCAGCTCAGGGGGGGCTGACACTGAAGCTTTCTTT
TRBV20-1	few	TRBJ1-1	TRBD1	CSAYNFAGGAETEAFF	TGCAGTGCTTATAACTTCGCAGGGGGCGCGGAAACTGAAGCTTTCTTT
TRBV28	many	TRBJ2-2	.	CASSSRAGELFF	TGTGCCAGCAGTTCCCGAGCCGGGGAGCTGTTTTTT
TRBV19	few	TRBJ2-2	.	CASRRRGVVANTGELFF	TGTGCCAGTAGAAGGAGGGGAGTAGTCGCGAACACCGGGGAGCTGTTTTTT
TRBV6-2/TRBV6-3	many	TRBJ2-4	TRBD2	CASSPAGLAGGGVAKNIQYF	TGTGCCAGCAGTCCAGCCGGACTAGCGGGCGGGGGGGTAGCCAAAAACATTCAGTACTTC
TRBV7-9	many	TRBJ2-2	TRBD2	CASSSTLAPNTGELFF	TGTGCCAGCAGCTCAACACTAGCGCCGAACACCGGGGAGCTGTTTTTT
TRBV9	few	TRBJ1-2	.	CASSAGDGYGYIF	TGTGCCAGCAGCGCGGGGGATGGCTATGGCTACATCTTC
TRBV28	many	TRBJ2-7	.	CASSWDLGAYEQYF	TGTGCCAGCAGCTGGGACCTCGGGGCATACGAGCAGTACTTC
TRBV6-1	many	TRBJ1-1	.	CASSEGGTMNTEAFF	TGTGCCAGCAGTGAAGGGGGAACCATGAACACTGAAGCTTTCTTT
TRBV3-1	.	TRBJ2-2	TRBD2	CASSQDLAGAGELFF	TGTGCCAGCAGCCAAGACCTAGCGGGCGCCGGGGAGCTGTTTTTT
TRBV28	many	TRBJ2-7	.	CASSLSGIQSYEQYF	TGTGCCAGCAGTTTATCTGGGATTCAATCCTACGAGCAGTACTTC
TRBV7-2	many	TRBJ1-4	.	CASSLWENEKLFF	TGTGCCAGCAGCTTGTGGGAGAATGAAAAACTGTTTTTT
TRBV6-1	many	TRBJ2-1	.	CASSELEQGFYNEQFF	TGTGCCAGCAGTGAATTGGAACAGGGTTTCTACAATGAGCAGTTCTTC
TRBV12-3/TRBV12-4	.	TRBJ2-2	TRBD2	CASSLDLAGLEGGELFF	TGCGCCAGCAGTCTCGACCTAGCGGGTTTGGAAGGCGGGGAGCTGTTTTTT
TRBV4-1	many	TRBJ2-5	.	CASSQEPQVMETQYF	TGCGCCAGCAGCCAAGAGCCCCAGGTTATGGAGACCCAGTACTTC
TRBV7-8	.	TRBJ1-2	.	CASIFGLANYGYSF	TGTGCCAGCATATTCGGCTTAGCTAACTATGGCTACTCCTTC
TRBV29-1	.	TRBJ1-1	.	CSVLEGGAFF	TGCAGCGTTTTAGAAGGGGGAGCTTTCTTT
TRBV10-2	many	TRBJ1-6	.	CASRDSSSYNSPLHF	TGCGCCAGCAGGGACAGCAGCTCCTATAATTCACCCCTCCACTTT
TRBV29-1	many	TRBJ2-1	TRBD1	CSVLPRQGAPYNEQFF	TGCAGCGTCTTGCCCCGACAGGGGGCCCCCTACAATGAGCAGTTCTTC
TRBV20-1	many	TRBJ2-3	TRBD2	CSAAPLGIPSGRFSDTQYF	TGCAGTGCCGCACCATTGGGGATCCCTAGCGGGAGATTCTCAGATACGCAGTATTTT
TRBV7-3	many	TRBJ2-1	TRBD2	CASSLGHGRINEQFF	TGTGCCAGCAGCTTAGGACACGGGAGGATCAATGAGCAGTTCTTC
TRBV11-3	many	TRBJ2-3	TRBD2	CASSSRAGATDTQYF	TGTGCCAGCAGCTCGCGAGCGGGGGCCACAGATACGCAGTATTTT
TRBV12-3/TRBV12-4	many	TRBJ2-7	.	CASSLRQGVWEQYF	TGTGCCAGCAGTTTAAGACAAGGAGTATGGGAGCAGTACTTC
TRBV2	many	TRBJ2-2	.	CASRGENTGELFF	TGTGCCAGCAGGGGGGAGAACACCGGGGAGCTGTTTTTT
TRBV28	.	TRBJ2-7	TRBD1	CASRLGQAEQYF	TGTGCCAGCAGATTGGGACAGGCCGAGCAGTACTTC